This TCR beta chain stems from a study of T cells in Graves' hyperthyroidism and ophthalmopathy. Study observations and caveats: Expanded thyroid clonotypes (above 0.001) were mostly also found in blood. Model predictions of ophthalmopathy came a median approximately 6 months before onset.

Newly diagnosed hyperthyroidism patients aged 18 to 65 years had disease lasting under 2 months. Each diagnosis drew on symptoms, thyroxine, TRAb, thyroid ultrasound and orbital computed tomography findings. From RNA transcripts, TCR beta CDR3 regions were amplified. The primer set for the first-round RT-PCR of the TCR CDR3 was HTBI. From the multiplex PCR reads, TCRdb called clonotypes with MiXCR, one entry per CDR3 protein. This sample has 730,000 or so distinct CDR3 sequences, with around 19% found just once. The CDR3 sequence is 14 residues long. V was trimmed by 5 bases and J by 5 bases, leaving 16 bases between them. In germline, CDR1 is SEHNR, CDR2 FQNEAQ (reference sequence). This clonotype was detected ten times or more. Its antigen is unknown.

The sequenced sample was blood. The chain employs TRBV7-9 and TRBJ2-7, with TRBD2 as a possible D gene (6 bases). This sequence was found in a woman between 45 and 60 years old with Graves' hyperthyroidism that later progressed to Graves' ophthalmopathy. CDR3 protein: CASSPRRGGDEQYF. CDR3 in DNA: TGTGCCAGCAGCCCCCGAAGGGGAGGTGACGAGCAGTACTTC.